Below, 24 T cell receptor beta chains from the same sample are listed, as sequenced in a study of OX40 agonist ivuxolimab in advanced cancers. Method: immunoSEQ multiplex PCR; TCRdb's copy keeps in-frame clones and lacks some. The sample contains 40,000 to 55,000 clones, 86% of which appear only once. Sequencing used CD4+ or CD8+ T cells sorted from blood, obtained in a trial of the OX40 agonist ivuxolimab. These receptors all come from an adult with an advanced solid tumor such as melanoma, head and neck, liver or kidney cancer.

DNA of the CDR3: TGTGCCAGCAGCACGAGTCGGGACAGGGGAGTCCTCGGCCACGAGCAGTACTTC. Translated, it gives CASSTSRDRGVLGHEQYF. The V and J genes are TRBV7-2 and TRBJ2-7, with TRBD1 matching 10 bases. Germline assignment: CDR1 SGHTA and CDR2 FQGNSA. The CDR3 covers 18 residues. After removal of 5 bases from V and 5 bases from J, the junction contained 18 bases not matched to a gene.

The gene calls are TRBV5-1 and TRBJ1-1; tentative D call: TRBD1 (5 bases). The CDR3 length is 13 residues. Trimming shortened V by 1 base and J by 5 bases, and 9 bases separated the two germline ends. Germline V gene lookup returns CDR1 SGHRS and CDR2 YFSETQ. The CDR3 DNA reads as TGCGCCAGCAGCTTGACCGGGGCAACTGAAGCTTTCTTT. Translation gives CASSLTGATEAFF.

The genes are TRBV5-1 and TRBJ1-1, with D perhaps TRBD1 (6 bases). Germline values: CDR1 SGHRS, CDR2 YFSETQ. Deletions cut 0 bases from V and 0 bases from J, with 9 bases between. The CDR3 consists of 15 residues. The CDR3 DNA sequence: TGCGCCAGCAGCTTGGTGGGGGCCATGAACACTGAAGCTTTCTTT. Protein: CASSLVGAMNTEAFF. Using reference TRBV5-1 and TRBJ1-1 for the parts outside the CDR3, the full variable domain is KAGVTQTPRYLIKTRGQQVTLSCSPISGHRSVSWYQQTPGQGLQFLFEYFSETQRNKGNFPGRFSGRQFSNSRSEMNVSTLELGDSALYLCASSLVGAMNTEAFFGQGTRLTVV.

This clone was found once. The CDR3 is CASSLGGGAGQPQHF. DNA for the CDR3: TGCGCCAGCAGCTTGGGAGGGGGGGCTGGGCAGCCCCAGCATTTT. This chain joins TRBV5-1 and TRBJ1-5; D is perhaps TRBD1 (6 bases). CDR1 and CDR2 from the germline V gene are SGHRS and YFSETQ. The CDR3 runs 15 residues. V was cut by 0 bases and J by 7 bases, with 14 bases left in between.

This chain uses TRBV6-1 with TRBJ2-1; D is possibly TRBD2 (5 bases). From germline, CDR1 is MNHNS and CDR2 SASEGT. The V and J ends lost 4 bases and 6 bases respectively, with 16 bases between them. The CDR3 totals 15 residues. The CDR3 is CASSALFEGSNEQFF. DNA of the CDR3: TGTGCCAGCAGTGCACTCTTTGAAGGGAGCAATGAGCAGTTCTTC.

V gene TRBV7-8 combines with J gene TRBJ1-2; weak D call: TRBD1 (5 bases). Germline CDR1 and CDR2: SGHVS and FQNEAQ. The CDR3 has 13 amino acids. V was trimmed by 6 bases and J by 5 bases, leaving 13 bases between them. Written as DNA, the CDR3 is TGTGCCAGCAGACCTAACAGGTCTTATGGCTACACCTTC. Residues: CASRPNRSYGYTF.

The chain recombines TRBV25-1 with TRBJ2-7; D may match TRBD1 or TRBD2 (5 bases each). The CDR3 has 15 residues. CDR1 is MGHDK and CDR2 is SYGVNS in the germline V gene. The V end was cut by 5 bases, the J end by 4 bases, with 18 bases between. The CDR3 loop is CASSKPGTAGYEQYF. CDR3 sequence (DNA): TGTGCCAGCAGTAAACCCGGGACGGCAGGGTACGAGCAGTACTTC.

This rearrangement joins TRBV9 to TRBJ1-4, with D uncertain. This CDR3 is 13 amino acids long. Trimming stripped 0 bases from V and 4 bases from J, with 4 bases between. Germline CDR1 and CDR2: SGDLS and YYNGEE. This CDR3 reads CASSVDVNEKLFF. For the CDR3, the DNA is TGTGCCAGCAGCGTAGATGTTAATGAAAAACTGTTTTTT.

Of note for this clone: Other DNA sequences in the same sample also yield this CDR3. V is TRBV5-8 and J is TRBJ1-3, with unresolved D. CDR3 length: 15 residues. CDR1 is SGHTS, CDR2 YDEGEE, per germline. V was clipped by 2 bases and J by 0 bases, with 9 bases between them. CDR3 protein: CASSLVGRSGNTIYF. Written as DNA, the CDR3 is TGTGCCAGCAGCTTAGTCGGGCGCTCTGGAAACACCATATATTTT.

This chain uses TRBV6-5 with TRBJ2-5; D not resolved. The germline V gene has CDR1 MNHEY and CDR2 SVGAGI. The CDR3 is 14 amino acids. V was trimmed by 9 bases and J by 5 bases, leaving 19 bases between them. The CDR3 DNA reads TGTGCCAGTTGCCCTATGACAATGGGGGAGACCCAGTACTTC. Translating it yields CASCPMTMGETQYF.

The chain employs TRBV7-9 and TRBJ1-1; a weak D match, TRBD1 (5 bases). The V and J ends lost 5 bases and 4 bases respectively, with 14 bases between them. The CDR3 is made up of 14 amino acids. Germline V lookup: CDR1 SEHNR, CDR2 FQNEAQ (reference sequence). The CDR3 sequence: CASSMTASSTEAFF. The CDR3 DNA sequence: TGTGCCAGCAGCATGACAGCTTCGAGCACTGAAGCTTTCTTT.

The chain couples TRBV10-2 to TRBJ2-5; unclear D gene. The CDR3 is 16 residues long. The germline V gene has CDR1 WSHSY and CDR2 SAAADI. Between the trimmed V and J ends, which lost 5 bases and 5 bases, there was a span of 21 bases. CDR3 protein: CASSSLDSFSTETQYF. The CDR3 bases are TGCGCCAGCAGTTCTCTTGATAGCTTTTCCACCGAGACCCAGTACTTC.

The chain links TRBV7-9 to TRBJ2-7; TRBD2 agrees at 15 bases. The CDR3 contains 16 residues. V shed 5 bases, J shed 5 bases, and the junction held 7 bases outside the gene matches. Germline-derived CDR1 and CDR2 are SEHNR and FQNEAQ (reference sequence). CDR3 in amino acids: CASSIGLAGGLHEQYF. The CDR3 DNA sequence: TGTGCCAGCAGCATCGGACTAGCGGGGGGGCTCCACGAGCAGTACTTC.

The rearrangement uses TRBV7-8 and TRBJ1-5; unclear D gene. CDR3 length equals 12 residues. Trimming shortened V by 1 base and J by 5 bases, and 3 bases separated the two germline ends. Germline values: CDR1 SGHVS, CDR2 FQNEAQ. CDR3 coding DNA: TGTGCCAGCAGCTTAGAGGATCAGCCCCAGCATTTT. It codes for CASSLEDQPQHF. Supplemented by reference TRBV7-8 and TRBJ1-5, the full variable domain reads GAGVSQSPRYKVAKRGQDVALRCDPISGHVSLFWYQQALGQGPEFLTYFQNEAQLDKSGLPSDRFFAERPEGSVSTLKIQRTQQEDSAVYLCASSLEDQPQHFGDGTRLSIL.

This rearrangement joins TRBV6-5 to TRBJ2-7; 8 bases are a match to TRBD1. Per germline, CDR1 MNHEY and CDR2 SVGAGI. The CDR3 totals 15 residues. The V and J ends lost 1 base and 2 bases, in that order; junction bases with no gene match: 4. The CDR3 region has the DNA TGTGCCAGCAGTTACTATCCGGGACAGGCCTACGAGCAGTACTTC. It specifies CASSYYPGQAYEQYF.

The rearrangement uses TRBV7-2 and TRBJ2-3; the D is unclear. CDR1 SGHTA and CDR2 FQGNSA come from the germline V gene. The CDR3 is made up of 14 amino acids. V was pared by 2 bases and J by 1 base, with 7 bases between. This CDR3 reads CASSLNRGTDTQYF. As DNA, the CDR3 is TGTGCCAGCAGCTTAAACAGAGGCACAGATACGCAGTATTTT. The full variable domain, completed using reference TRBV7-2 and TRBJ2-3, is GAGVSQSPSNKVTEKGKDVELRCDPISGHTALYWYRQSLGQGLEFLIYFQGNSAPDKSGLPSDRFSAERTGGSVSTLTIQRTQQEDSAVYLCASSLNRGTDTQYFGPGTRLTVL.

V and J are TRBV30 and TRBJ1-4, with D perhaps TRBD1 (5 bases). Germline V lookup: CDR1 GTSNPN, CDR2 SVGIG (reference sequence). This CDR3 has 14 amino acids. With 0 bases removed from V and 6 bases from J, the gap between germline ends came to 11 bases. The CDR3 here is CAWSVSGGDEKLFF. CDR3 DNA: TGTGCCTGGAGTGTGTCGGGGGGAGATGAAAAACTGTTTTTT.

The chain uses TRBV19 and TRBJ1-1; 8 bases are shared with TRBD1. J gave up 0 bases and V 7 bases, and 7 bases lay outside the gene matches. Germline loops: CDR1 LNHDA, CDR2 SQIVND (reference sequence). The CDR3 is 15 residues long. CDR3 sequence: CASTGQGSVNTEAFF. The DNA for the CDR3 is TGTGCCAGTACAGGACAGGGTAGCGTGAACACTGAAGCTTTCTTT. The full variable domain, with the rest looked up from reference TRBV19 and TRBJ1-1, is DGGITQSPKYLFRKEGQNVTLSCEQNLNHDAMYWYRQDPGQGLRLIYYSQIVNDFQKGDIAEGYSVSREKKESFPLTVTSAQKNPTAFYLCASTGQGSVNTEAFFGQGTRLTVV.

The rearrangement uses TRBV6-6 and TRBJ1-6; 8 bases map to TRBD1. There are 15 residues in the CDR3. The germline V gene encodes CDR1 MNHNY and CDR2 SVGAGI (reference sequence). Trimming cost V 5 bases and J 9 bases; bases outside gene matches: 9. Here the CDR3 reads CASSLEGQASSPLHF. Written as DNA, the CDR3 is TGTGCCAGCAGTCTTGAGGGACAGGCCTCTTCACCCCTCCACTTT.

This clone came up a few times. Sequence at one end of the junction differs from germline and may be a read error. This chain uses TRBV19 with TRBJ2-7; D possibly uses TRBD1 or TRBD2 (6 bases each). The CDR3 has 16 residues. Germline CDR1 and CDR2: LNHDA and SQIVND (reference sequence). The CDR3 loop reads CASSGGRTDRTYVQYF. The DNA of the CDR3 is TGTGCCAGTAGCGGGGGCCGGACTGACAGAACTTACGTGCAGTACTTC.

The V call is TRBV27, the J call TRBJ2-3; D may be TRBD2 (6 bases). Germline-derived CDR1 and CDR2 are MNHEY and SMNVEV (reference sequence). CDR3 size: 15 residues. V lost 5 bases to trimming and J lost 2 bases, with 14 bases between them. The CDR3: CASSHQAGSTDTQYF. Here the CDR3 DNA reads TGTGCCAGCAGTCACCAGGCGGGGTCCACAGATACGCAGTATTTT.

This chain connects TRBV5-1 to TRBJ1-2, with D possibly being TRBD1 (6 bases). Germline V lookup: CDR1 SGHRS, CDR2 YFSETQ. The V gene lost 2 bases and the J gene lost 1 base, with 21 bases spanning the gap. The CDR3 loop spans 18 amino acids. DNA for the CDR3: TGCGCCAGCAGCTTCAGAGGAGCCGGGGGCCTCCTTAACTATGGCTACACCTTC. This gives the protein CASSFRGAGGLLNYGYTF.

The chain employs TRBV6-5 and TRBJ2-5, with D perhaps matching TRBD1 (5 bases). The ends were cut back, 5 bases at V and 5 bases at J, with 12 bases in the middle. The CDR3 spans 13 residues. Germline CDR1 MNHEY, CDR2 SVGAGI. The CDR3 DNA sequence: TGTGCCAGCAGTCTAGGGGAATACGAGACCCAGTACTTC. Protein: CASSLGEYETQYF.

The CDR3 protein is CASSRAFGQGDEQYF. CDR3 sequence (DNA): TGTGCCAGCAGCAGGGCCTTCGGACAGGGAGACGAGCAGTACTTC. The gene calls are TRBV5-4 and TRBJ2-7; 8 nucleotides align to TRBD1. The ends lost 4 bases at V and 5 bases at J; junction bases unmatched: 11. The CDR3 has 15 amino acids. The germline gives CDR1 SGHNT, CDR2 YYREEE (reference sequence).